This paragraph covers one T cell receptor (beta chain) sequence. Its antigen specificity is not known. No base-level quality is on record; no much larger clone is a single base apart. The source of the sample is a study of vaccination and CD4 T cells after COVID-19 (dated by TCRdb to the early 2020s). With respect to the entire study: The convalescent cohort included six males and four females, with two Hispanic individuals, seven Caucasians, two Asians and one multiracial person. Two doses of either the Pfizer-BioNTech BNT162b2 vaccine (n=8) or the Moderna mRNA-1273 vaccine (n=2) were administered to participants. Post-COVID blood samples were collected from convalescent patients a median of approximately 93 days after diagnosis, with a range of roughly 30 to 161 days. Post-vaccine blood samples were collected a median of about 72 days after the second vaccine dose, ranging from about 13 to 241 days. For stimulating the cultures, overlapping spike peptide pools were used, derived from SARS-CoV-2 as well as from the common cold coronaviruses HCoV-NL63, HCoV-OC43 and HCoV-229E. Control cultures used a CEFX viral epitope pool as positive control, an HIV-1 Nef peptide pool as negative control, or no peptide. In 10 COVID-19 convalescent patients and a handful of infection-naive healthy vaccine recipients, researchers compared the spike-specific CD4+ TCR repertoire from before mRNA vaccination with the repertoire from after. The full study reports these points: In convalescent patients, nearly all vaccine-specific clones (304 of 307) were found to be mono-reactive for SARS-CoV-2 spike rather than cross-reactive with common cold coronaviruses. Only a relatively small number of convalescent patients were included in the study, and early timepoints following natural infection were not analyzed. The median number of SARS-CoV-2-reactive clonotypes rose from around 20 after infection to some 37 after vaccination, but the change was not significant. In convalescent patients, a median approximately 83% of post-vaccine SARS-CoV-2-reactive clones were detected only after vaccination, and vaccine-specific priming was suggested by this finding.

V loses 5 bases at its end and J loses 7 bases; junction bases beyond the gene matches: 3. The CDR3, from cysteine to phenylalanine, totals 14 residues. Left in the record is the CDR3 DNA by itself, 42 bases read in frame from the first base. The germline V gene sets CDR1 to SGHVS and CDR2 to FNYEAQ. The sample's treatment or condition, from its label and the paper: 10-day PBMC culture with coronavirus spike peptide pools or control peptides (ViraFEST assay). The ViraFEST assay, used in the study, expanded antigen-specific T cells with peptide pools and then identified the expanded clonotypes through TCR sequencing. Negative nucleocapsid antibody tests before and after vaccination confirmed that the healthy vaccine recipients had no prior SARS-CoV-2 infection. PBMCs were cultured at under 2.5 million per well in IMDM supplemented with about 5% human AB serum and about 9.5 IU/ml IL-2, with around 10 ug/ml peptide pools added. Half of the culture medium was replaced with fresh IL-2-containing medium on days 3 and 7. After about nine days of culture, CD4+ T cells were isolated by negative selection with the EasySep CD4+ T cell isolation kit. Ficoll-Paque Plus gradient centrifugation was used to isolate PBMCs from whole blood, and the isolated PBMCs were then either used fresh or cryopreserved at -140C. Culture conditions were generally each tested in triplicate wells.

Libraries came from PCR. DNA from cultured CD4+ T cells was subjected to TCR sequencing with the Oncomine TCR Beta short-read assay at the Johns Hopkins FTIC core. Genomic DNA was extracted from the cultured CD4+ T cells with the QIAamp micro DNA kit. Oncomine TCR Beta libraries made from cultured CD4+ T cells were pooled using unique dual indexes and sequenced on an Illumina iSeq 100. As for the original processing: Non-productive sequences were removed, and CDR3s that did not start with C, did not end with F or W, or were shorter than 7 amino acids were discarded. The MANAFEST web application identified antigen-specific clonotypes by comparing peptide-stimulated wells against reference wells and other culture wells. To be called positive, a clone needed an FDR below 0.05, an odds ratio above 5, and a productive frequency above 0.1% in at least two of three replicate wells. A clonotype was classed as cross-reactive if the clonotype showed significant expansion both in SARS-CoV-2 spike wells and in at least one common cold coronavirus spike condition. Levenshtein distances (stringdist) and unrooted phylogenetic trees (ape) in R version 3.6.1 were used to assess CDR3 homology. TCRdb itself trimmed the public reads at Q25 with fastp, ran MiXCR and retained productive beta chains. Here each entry gathers all rows of one CDR3 protein and keeps the most common genes and DNA. TCRdb, not the original authors, processed these V and J calls. This sample lists approximately 12,000 distinct CDR3 sequences; 20% were detected once. The top ten clones comprise approximately 15% of the sample.

The rearranged chain carries TRBV7-6 and TRBJ1-6, with TRBD1 matching 9 junction bases. Specimen: CD4+ T cells from blood, cultured in vitro, collected before SARS-CoV-2 vaccination. This TCR came from a human donor who received a COVID-19 vaccine. The encoded CDR3 is CASSQGTGNSPLHF. The bases read TGTGCCAGCAGCCAAGGGACAGGGAATTCACCCCTCCACTTT. The variable domain in full, with residues beyond the CDR3 obtained from the reference TRBV7-6 and TRBJ1-6 genes, is GAGVSQSPRYKVTKRGQDVALRCDPISGHVSLYWYRQALGQGPEFLTYFNYEAQQDKSGLPNDRFSAERPEGSISTLTIQRTEQRDSAMYRCASSQGTGNSPLHFGNGTRLTVT.